These 20 T cell receptor beta chains were all obtained from the same sample, sequenced in a study of patients and donors after allogeneic stem cell transplantation. One entry per CDR3 protein results from TCRdb running MiXCR on the RT-PCR reads. The sample yields 200,000 to 250,000 distinct CDR3 sequences, 13% to 15% seen once. The sequenced sample consisted of blood, either unsorted or a sorted T cell fraction (not recorded which). The receptors shown here come from a human donor who was either an allogeneic HSCT recipient or a stem cell or donor lymphocyte infusion donor (not recorded which). It is not recorded whose cells these are; they may come from a transplant donor.

This clonotype was recorded many times. The chain carries TRBV5-4 and TRBJ2-5; D gene uncertain. The CDR3 has 12 residues. The V gene's germline CDR1 is SGHNT and CDR2 YYREEE (reference sequence). CDR3 sequence (DNA): TGTTCAGCAGGTATCTACCAAGAGACCCAGTACTTC. Encoded protein: CSAGIYQETQYF.

This clonotype has ten or more counts. The V and J genes are TRBV5-1 and TRBJ2-2; no clear D gene. Between the trimmed V and J ends, which lost 3 bases and 6 bases, there was a span of 12 bases. CDR1 and CDR2 (germline): SGHRS, YFSETQ. This CDR3 has 14 residues. The CDR3 reads CASSSRPSPGELFF. CDR3 in DNA: TGCGCCAGCAGCTCCAGACCCAGCCCCGGGGAGCTGTTTTTT. Complete variable domain (other parts from reference TRBV5-1 and TRBJ2-2): KAGVTQTPRYLIKTRGQQVTLSCSPISGHRSVSWYQQTPGQGLQFLFEYFSETQRNKGNFPGRFSGRQFSNSRSEMNVSTLELGDSALYLCASSSRPSPGELFFGEGSRLTVL.

The V call is TRBV5-6, the J call TRBJ2-7, with 11 bases identical to TRBD1. In germline, CDR1 is SGHDT, CDR2 YYEEEE. The CDR3 has 15 amino acids. The J segment lost 4 bases and the V segment lost 5 bases, leaving 8 bases of the junction unmatched. CDR3 region: CASRSNRDRGYEQYF. CDR3 nucleotides: TGTGCCAGCAGAAGCAACCGGGACAGGGGGTACGAGCAGTACTTC.

Ten or more counts support this clonotype. The rearrangement links TRBV14 to TRBJ1-2; D is perhaps TRBD1 (5 bases). The germline CDR1 and CDR2 sequences are SGHDN and FVKESK. Trimming shortened V by 4 bases and J by 7 bases, and 16 bases separated the two germline ends. The CDR3 spans 14 residues. The DNA of the CDR3 is TGTGCCAGCAGCCCTACCTATAGGGGTGCTGGCTACACCTTC. It is translated as CASSPTYRGAGYTF.

The CDR3 nucleotides read TGCAGCGTTGAGACAGGGAGGAACACCGGGGAGCTGTTTTTT. This sequence encodes CSVETGRNTGELFF. The rearrangement links TRBV29-1 to TRBJ2-2; TRBD1 matches at 7 bases. Germline V gives CDR1 SQVTM, CDR2 ANQGSEA. Germline trimming cut 3 bases from V and 1 base from J; bases unmatched to any gene: 2. CDR3 length equals 14 residues.

The V gene is TRBV11-3, the J gene TRBJ1-3; D remains unclear. Looked up from germline, CDR1 is SGHNT and CDR2 is YENEEA. This CDR3 has 16 residues. V shed 3 bases and J shed 2 bases, with 14 bases lying between them. CDR3 residues: CASSFTRLSAGNTIYF. The CDR3 bases are TGTGCCAGCAGCTTTACTCGCCTGTCGGCTGGAAACACCATATATTTT.

This clonotype was counted many times. This CDR3 reads CASSLESDSYEQYF. The CDR3 coding sequence is TGCGCCAGCAGCTTGGAATCCGATTCCTACGAGCAGTACTTC. The gene calls are TRBV5-1 and TRBJ2-7, with D unresolved. CDR3 size: 14 residues. CDR1 and CDR2 (germline): SGHRS, YFSETQ. V was pared by 0 bases and J by 1 base, with 8 bases between.

This clonotype turned up a few times. CDR3 amino acids: CASQRSGRALGELFF. CDR3 in DNA: TGTGCCAGCCAACGGAGCGGGAGGGCCCTCGGGGAGCTGTTTTTT. The chain carries TRBV2 and TRBJ2-2; 10 nucleotides align to TRBD2. This CDR3 is built from 15 residues. Germline V gene lookup returns CDR1 SNHLY and CDR2 FYNNEI. The junction had 10 bases not matched to a gene; V was cut back by 8 bases and J by 7 bases.

This clonotype was observed a single time. The genes are TRBV30 and TRBJ2-2, with 7 bases matching TRBD2. Germline V gene lookup returns CDR1 GTSNPN and CDR2 SVGIG (reference sequence). V lost 1 base and J lost 0; bases outside the gene matches: 5. The CDR3 loop spans 16 amino acids. The CDR3 reads CAWSDDAGANTGELFF. As DNA, the CDR3 is TGTGCCTGGAGTGATGATGCGGGGGCGAACACCGGGGAGCTGTTTTTT.

This clonotype was counted between two and nine times. CDR3 bases: TGTGCCAGCAGCTTGCGCCGGGGGAATTCACCCCTCCACTTT. Its protein is CASSLRRGNSPLHF. The V gene is TRBV11-2, the J gene TRBJ1-6; TRBD1 might be the D (5 bases). Germline V gene data show CDR1 as SGHAT and CDR2 as FQNNGV. The CDR3 is 14 amino acids. Between the trimmed V and J ends, which lost 3 bases and 7 bases, there was a span of 10 bases.

The V gene is TRBV20-1, the J gene TRBJ2-5, with D perhaps TRBD2 (6 bases). The V end was cut by 5 bases, the J end by 5 bases, with 18 bases between. The CDR3 is 14 amino acids. The germline V gene has CDR1 DFQATT and CDR2 SNEGSKA (reference sequence). Written as DNA, the CDR3 is TGCAGTGCTCCCCCCGCCGACGCGGGGGAGACCCAGTACTTC. Amino acids: CSAPPADAGETQYF.

In its sample, this clonotype was seen a few times. The rearrangement joins TRBV7-3 to TRBJ1-1; the D is unclear. V was pared by 5 bases and J by 7 bases, with 14 bases between. The CDR3 is 13 amino acids. Germline V CDR1 and CDR2: SGHTA, FQGTGA. This CDR3 reads CASSEEPAGEAFF. CDR3 sequence (DNA): TGTGCCAGCAGCGAGGAGCCTGCTGGTGAAGCTTTCTTT.

This chain connects TRBV12-3 or TRBV12-4 to TRBJ1-1, with a possible D match to TRBD1 (5 bases). V gave up 5 bases and J gave up 3 bases, with 10 bases separating them. CDR3 length: 13 residues. CDR3 sequence reads: CASSRDFYTEAFF. CDR3 sequence (DNA): TGTGCCAGCAGTCGGGACTTTTACACTGAAGCTTTCTTT.

This clonotype was counted ten times or more. The gene calls are TRBV10-3 and TRBJ1-2; no reliable D call. Trimming pared 0 bases from V and 2 bases from J, leaving 16 bases between. The CDR3 loop spans 17 amino acids. Germline V CDR1 and CDR2: ENHRY, SYGVKD. CDR3 sequence reads: CAISESVRTAENYGYTF. The CDR3 bases are TGTGCCATCAGTGAGTCGGTACGGACGGCCGAGAACTATGGCTACACCTTC.

V usage is TRBV20-1 and J usage is TRBJ2-7, with D maybe TRBD1 (6 bases). CDR1 is DFQATT and CDR2 is SNEGSKA in the germline V gene (reference sequence). This CDR3 region has 12 residues. Trimming took 1 base from V and 9 from J, leaving 13 bases between them. CDR3 nucleotides: TGCAGTGCTAGAGTAGGGGGAGCGGCGCAGTACTTC. This codes for CSARVGGAAQYF.

This clonotype was seen a few times. V usage is TRBV12-3 or TRBV12-4 and J usage is TRBJ1-3; 7 bases fit TRBD1. This CDR3 comprises 15 residues. With V trimmed by 3 bases and J by 7 bases, 9 bases remained unmatched. CDR3 sequence (DNA): TGTGCCAGCAGTTTGGGCAGGGGGAATAGGAACACCATATATTTT. It yields the protein CASSLGRGNRNTIYF.

The chain employs TRBV11-2 and TRBJ2-1; 11 nucleotides agree with TRBD1. There are 15 residues in the CDR3. Germline V lookup: CDR1 SGHAT, CDR2 FQNNGV. V shed 2 bases, J shed 8 bases, and the junction held 5 bases outside the gene matches. In nucleotides, the CDR3 is TGTGCCAGCAGCTTATGGACAGGGGGCACGGATGAGCAGTTCTTC. Protein product: CASSLWTGGTDEQFF.

A few counts support this clonotype. The gene calls are TRBV29-1 and TRBJ2-5; D unresolved. Germline CDR1 SQVTM, CDR2 ANQGSEA. Trimming took off 7 bases at V and 4 bases at J, with 13 bases between the two ends. CDR3 size: 12 residues. The CDR3 coding sequence is TGCAGCGCCTCAGAGACTTCAGAGACCCAGTACTTC. Translation gives CSASETSETQYF.

J is TRBJ1-2 and V is TRBV6-1; a possible D gene is TRBD1 (6 bases). The CDR3 sequence is 14 residues long. The ends were cut back, 6 bases at V and 7 bases at J, with 18 bases in the middle. Germline V gene data show CDR1 as MNHNS and CDR2 as SASEGT. The CDR3 DNA follows: TGTGCCAGCAGAAATTACGCACAGGGCTCTGGCTACACCTTC. It yields the protein CASRNYAQGSGYTF.

The gene calls are TRBV5-4 and TRBJ2-7; tentatively, D is TRBD2 (6 bases). The CDR3 has 15 amino acids. Looked up from germline, CDR1 is SGHNT and CDR2 is YYREEE (reference sequence). The ends were cut back, 0 bases at V and 3 bases at J, with 13 bases in the middle. CDR3 protein: CASSLAGPAGYEQYF. CDR3 nucleotides: TGTGCCAGCAGCTTGGCGGGCCCAGCGGGCTACGAGCAGTACTTC.